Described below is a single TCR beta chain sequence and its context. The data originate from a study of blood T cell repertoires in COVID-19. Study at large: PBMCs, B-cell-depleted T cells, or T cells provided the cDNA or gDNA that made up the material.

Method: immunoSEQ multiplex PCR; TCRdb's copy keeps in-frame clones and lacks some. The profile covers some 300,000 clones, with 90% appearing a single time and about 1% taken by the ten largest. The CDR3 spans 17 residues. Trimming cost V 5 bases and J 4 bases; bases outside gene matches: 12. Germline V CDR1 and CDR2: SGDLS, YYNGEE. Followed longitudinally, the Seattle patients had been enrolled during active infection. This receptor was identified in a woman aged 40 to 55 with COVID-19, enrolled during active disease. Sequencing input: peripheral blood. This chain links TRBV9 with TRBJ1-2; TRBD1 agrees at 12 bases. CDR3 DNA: TGTGCCAGCAGGAAAACCGGGACAGGGGGCGCTGGCTATGGCTACACCTTC. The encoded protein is CASRKTGTGGAGYGYTF.